Following are 24 T cell receptor beta chains from one sample sequenced in a study of cytomegalovirus exposure and HLA in healthy donors listed by TCRdb under 2017. Receptor amplification or capture employed the immunoSEQ multiplex PCR assay. For the multiplex PCR, a mixture combining 60 forward primers for TCR Vbeta segments and 13 reverse primers for TCR Jbeta segments was used. TCRdb stores this immuneACCESS table with in-frame sequences only. Part of the clones is absent; in the studies checked, under half of the shortfall reflects unresolved V genes, and no reason is known for the rest. Recorded for this sample are more than 150,000 clones; 81% of them occurred a single time. 1% to 1.5% of the sample is taken by the ten largest. Material: PBMCs. The receptor source for this set is a man aged 50-60 years in good health and CMV-seropositive.

The J gene is TRBJ1-3, the V gene TRBV29-1; TRBD1 agrees at 8 bases. V shed 8 bases and J 3 bases; nucleotides not matched to a gene: 6. In germline, CDR1 is SQVTM, CDR2 ANQGSEA. CDR3 length: 13 residues. CDR3 sequence (DNA): TGCAGCTCTACAGGGGGGGATGGAAACACCATATATTTT. Protein: CSSTGGDGNTIYF.

A note on this clone: The germline gene is not matched at one end of the junction; a read error may be the cause. The chain is built from TRBV7-7 and TRBJ2-3, with D tentatively TRBD1 or TRBD2 (5 bases each). Looked up from germline, CDR1 is SSHAT and CDR2 is FNYEAQ (reference sequence). The CDR3 totals 14 residues. CDR3: CASSLAGSADTQYF. CDR3 nucleotide sequence: TGTGCTAGCAGCTTAGCAGGGAGTGCAGATACGCAGTATTTT.

This clone was detected only a few times. The rearrangement joins TRBV7-2 to TRBJ2-1; 7 bases map to TRBD2. There are 16 residues in the CDR3. V dropped 5 bases and J dropped 0; count of bases not matched to a gene: 7. Germline CDR1 is SGHTA and CDR2 is FQGNSA. The CDR3: CASSVGAGNSYNEQFF. The CDR3 DNA sequence: TGTGCCAGCAGCGTAGGAGCGGGGAACTCCTACAATGAGCAGTTCTTC.

The count of this clone is one. This chain links TRBV30 with TRBJ1-1; no clear D gene. From germline, CDR1 is GTSNPN and CDR2 SVGIG (reference sequence). This CDR3 contains 15 residues. V lost 4 bases and J lost 0, with 15 bases in between. This chain's CDR3 is CAWNSFRPMNTEAFF. CDR3 in DNA: TGTGCCTGGAACTCATTCAGGCCGATGAACACTGAAGCTTTCTTT.

CDR3 protein: CASSPDTGGNEQFF. The CDR3 DNA reads as TGTGCCAGCTCACCGGACACAGGGGGCAATGAGCAGTTCTTC. V gene TRBV18 combines with J gene TRBJ2-1, with 8 bases lining up with TRBD1. The CDR3 runs 14 residues. Germline V lookup: CDR1 KGHSH, CDR2 LQKENI. The junction had 4 bases not matched to a gene; V was cut back by 3 bases and J by 6 bases. Full variable domain (outside the CDR3, taken from reference TRBV18 and TRBJ2-1): NAGVMQNPRHLVRRRGQEARLRCSPMKGHSHVYWYRQLPEEGLKFMVYLQKENIIDESGMPKERFSAEFPKEGPSILRIQQVVRGDSAAYFCASSPDTGGNEQFFGPGTRLTVL.

This chain connects TRBV30 to TRBJ1-3, with D unclear. The V and J ends lost 0 bases and 2 bases respectively, with 5 bases between them. The CDR3 spans 13 residues. Germline CDR1 and CDR2: GTSNPN and SVGIG (reference sequence). This CDR3 is CAWSVSPGNTIYF. DNA for the CDR3: TGTGCCTGGAGTGTGAGTCCTGGAAACACCATATATTTT. Together with reference TRBV30 and TRBJ1-3, the CDR3 gives the full variable domain: SQTIHQWPATLVQPVGSPLSLECTVEGTSNPNLYWYRQAAGRGLQLLFYSVGIGQISSEVPQNLSASRPQDRQFILSSKKLLLSDSGFYLCAWSVSPGNTIYFGEGSWLTVV.

This chain uses TRBV2 with TRBJ2-3; D remains ambiguous. From germline, CDR1 is SNHLY and CDR2 FYNNEI. The CDR3 extends over 15 amino acids. Trimming took 2 bases from V and 2 from J, leaving 11 bases between them. CDR3 nucleotides: TGTGCCAGCAGTGAACTCAGGCTCAACACAGATACGCAGTATTTT. Translation: CASSELRLNTDTQYF. The variable domain in full, completed from reference TRBV2 and TRBJ2-3, reads EPEVTQTPSHQVTQMGQEVILRCVPISNHLYFYWYRQILGQKVEFLVSFYNNEISEKSEIFDDQFSVERPDGSNFTLKIRSTKLEDSAMYFCASSELRLNTDTQYFGPGTRLTVL.

Turning to this clone: A junction end diverges from the germline sequence, so it may reflect a read error. This rearrangement joins TRBV2 to TRBJ1-2; D gene unclear. Germline CDR1 and CDR2: SNHLY and FYNNEI. The CDR3 has 11 amino acids. The CDR3 is CASSEEGVRHF. The CDR3 nucleotides read TGTGCCAGCAGTGAAGAGGGAGTACGTCACTTC.

The chain employs TRBV13 and TRBJ1-1; 7 bases map to TRBD1. The junction had 10 bases not matched to a gene; V was cut back by 4 bases and J by 5 bases. The CDR3 covers 15 residues. Germline-derived CDR1 and CDR2 are PRHDT and FYEKMQ (reference sequence). CDR3 in DNA: TGTGCCAGCAGCTCGGGTGACAGGGTTTGGACTGAAGCTTTCTTT. It translates to CASSSGDRVWTEAFF.

This clone was seen more than once but under ten times. The J gene is TRBJ2-7, the V gene TRBV6-1; D not certain. V dropped 2 bases and J dropped 7 bases, with 18 bases sitting between them. The CDR3 contains 15 residues. Per the germline V gene, CDR1 is MNHNS and CDR2 is SASEGT. CDR3 coding DNA: TGTGCCAGCAGTGAAAGTCTTATCAGCGCCAGAGAGCAGTACTTC. Translating it yields CASSESLISAREQYF.

This rearrangement joins TRBV7-3 to TRBJ1-2; TRBD1 matches 7 bases. The CDR3 is 13 residues long. Unmatched junction bases numbered 4, after V lost 4 bases and J lost 5 bases. Per germline, CDR1 SGHTA and CDR2 FQGTGA. CDR3 region: CASSSTQGYGYTF. The DNA for the CDR3 is TGTGCCAGCAGCTCGACACAGGGGTATGGCTACACCTTC.

There are a few counts of this clone. The chain links TRBV9 to TRBJ2-4; 8 bases are shared with TRBD1. After removal of 3 bases from V and 0 bases from J, the junction contained 2 bases not matched to a gene. There are 15 residues in the CDR3. The germline V gene has CDR1 SGDLS and CDR2 YYNGEE. CDR3 bases: TGTGCCAGCAGCGAGACAGGGGTAGCCAAAAACATTCAGTACTTC. Its translation: CASSETGVAKNIQYF.

The V and J genes are TRBV9 and TRBJ1-1; 7 positions agree with TRBD1. The germline gives CDR1 SGDLS, CDR2 YYNGEE. The CDR3 runs to 15 residues. The junction had 8 bases not matched to a gene; V was cut back by 2 bases and J by 4 bases. DNA for the CDR3: TGTGCCAGCAGCGTCGAAACAGGGGCGGTCACTGAAGCTTTCTTT. Protein: CASSVETGAVTEAFF.

This chain links TRBV6-6 with TRBJ2-7; TRBD1 agrees at 10 bases. Germline lookup yields CDR1 MNHNY and CDR2 SVGAGI (reference sequence). The CDR3 length is 12 residues. The ends lost 8 bases at V and 2 bases at J; junction bases unmatched: 0. The CDR3 DNA reads TGTGCCAGCGGGACAGGGGCCTACGAGCAGTACTTC. Translating it yields CASGTGAYEQYF.

The chain links TRBV7-9 to TRBJ1-1, with D possibly matching TRBD1 (6 bases). Germline V gene sequence: CDR1 SEHNR, CDR2 FQNEAQ (reference sequence). This CDR3 is 14 amino acids long. The V end lost 1 base, the J end lost 1 base, and 7 bases lay between the germline ends. The CDR3 is CASSLGTANTEAFF. CDR3 DNA: TGTGCCAGCAGCTTAGGGACAGCGAACACTGAAGCTTTCTTT.

The rearrangement uses TRBV19 and TRBJ2-2; TRBD2 aligns across 11 bases. CDR3 length equals 15 residues. Germline V gene lookup returns CDR1 LNHDA and CDR2 SQIVND (reference sequence). V trimming: 3 bases; J trimming: 5 bases; junction bases outside the gene matches: 2. The CDR3: CASSIRLAGTGELFF. CDR3 DNA sequence: TGTGCCAGTAGTATCAGACTAGCGGGAACCGGGGAGCTGTTTTTT.

The chain has TRBV29-1 and TRBJ2-3; 9 bases fit TRBD2. With 7 bases clipped from V and 0 bases from J, the junction kept 2 bases outside the gene matches. Germline V CDR1 and CDR2: SQVTM, ANQGSEA. CDR3 length: 13 amino acids. CDR3 in amino acids: CSGRGGSTDTQYF. Written as DNA, the CDR3 is TGCAGCGGGCGGGGGGGCAGCACAGATACGCAGTATTTT.

The rearrangement joins TRBV5-1 to TRBJ1-3; 7 positions agree with TRBD1. Germline V CDR1 and CDR2: SGHRS, YFSETQ. CDR3 size: 15 residues. The V gene end was trimmed by 4 bases and the J gene end by 3 bases; junction bases not matched to a gene: 7. CDR3: CASSPRQGIGNTIYF. DNA of the CDR3: TGCGCCAGCAGCCCGAGACAGGGAATTGGAAACACCATATATTTT.

This clone was counted a few times. The chain recombines TRBV25-1 with TRBJ2-7; the match to TRBD1 covers 8 bases. The CDR3 totals 15 residues. Germline V gene data show CDR1 as MGHDK and CDR2 as SYGVNS. The ends lost 1 base at V and 0 bases at J; junction bases unmatched: 2. CDR3 loop: CASSESGTGSYEQYF. CDR3 nucleotides: TGTGCCAGCAGTGAATCCGGGACAGGCTCCTACGAGCAGTACTTC.

V and J are TRBV7-2 and TRBJ2-5, with 11 bases fitting TRBD2. Germline V gene data show CDR1 as SGHTA and CDR2 as FQGNSA. Germline trimming cut 7 bases from V and 5 bases from J; bases unmatched to any gene: 12. The CDR3 spans 16 residues. In nucleotides, the CDR3 is TGTGCCAGCATCTCGGGACTAGCGGCCCGTGTGGAGACCCAGTACTTC. It codes for CASISGLAARVETQYF.

The genes are TRBV23-1 and TRBJ2-7; 10 bases are a match to TRBD1. TRBV23-1 is known as an ORF, though its function is uncertain. The CDR3 has 14 residues. After removal of 6 bases from V and 7 bases from J, the junction contained 9 bases not matched to a gene. CDR3 protein: CASSPGQGIEEQYF. CDR3 bases: TGCGCCAGCAGCCCGGGACAGGGGATTGAAGAGCAGTACTTC.

V is TRBV5-1 and J is TRBJ2-6; 7 nucleotides agree with TRBD1. The length of the CDR3 is 17 residues. The V gene end was trimmed by 3 bases and the J gene end by 0 bases; junction bases not matched to a gene: 6. Germline CDR1 and CDR2: SGHRS and YFSETQ. This chain's CDR3 is CASSSGTDFSGANVLTF. The CDR3 region has the DNA TGCGCCAGCAGCTCCGGGACAGATTTCTCTGGGGCCAACGTCCTGACTTTC.

The J gene is TRBJ2-1, the V gene TRBV6-4; TRBD2 aligns across 11 bases. This CDR3 has 15 amino acids. The V segment lost 6 bases and the J segment 7 bases; nucleotides outside the gene matches: 8. Germline CDR1 is MRHNA and CDR2 is SNTAGT. CDR3 DNA sequence: TGTGCCAGCAGCCCCCTAGCGGGAGGAGCTAATGAGCAGTTCTTC. It is translated as CASSPLAGGANEQFF.

In this sample, this clone turned up a few times. The V and J genes are TRBV11-2 and TRBJ2-7; TRBD1 aligns across 9 bases. V lost 0 bases, J lost 0 bases, and 3 bases stayed unmatched. Germline V lookup: CDR1 SGHAT, CDR2 FQNNGV. The CDR3 is 16 residues long. The CDR3 DNA reads as TGTGCCAGCAGCTTAGAATGGGGACAGGGCTCCTACGAGCAGTACTTC. Translation gives CASSLEWGQGSYEQYF.